This T cell receptor (beta chain) was sequenced for a study of blood T cell repertoires in COVID-19. Assay: immunoSEQ multiplex PCR; the TCRdb copy retains only in-frame clones and omits some. Here the sample spans about 200,000 clones, 80% to 90% being singletons. Input material: PBMCs or T cells enriched from blood (not recorded which). This clonotype was sampled from a woman in her thirties or forties with acute COVID-19.

CDR3 residues: CAWTGQSPLGNQPQHF. As DNA, the CDR3 is TGTGCCTGGACGGGACAGTCCCCTCTAGGAAATCAGCCCCAGCATTTT. This chain uses TRBV30 with TRBJ1-5; TRBD1 agrees at 7 bases. Per the germline V gene, CDR1 is GTSNPN and CDR2 is SVGIG (reference sequence). The CDR3 covers 16 residues. V dropped 4 bases and J dropped 4; count of bases not matched to a gene: 13. The entire variable domain, with the rest obtained from reference TRBV30 and TRBJ1-5, is as follows: SQTIHQWPATLVQPVGSPLSLECTVEGTSNPNLYWYRQAAGRGLQLLFYSVGIGQISSEVPQNLSASRPQDRQFILSSKKLLLSDSGFYLCAWTGQSPLGNQPQHFGDGTRLSIL.